A single sample is the source of the 15 T cell receptor beta chains below, sequenced in a study of cytomegalovirus exposure and HLA in healthy donors. Produced via immunoSEQ multiplex PCR; TCRdb's table is partial and in-frame only. The sample lists some 70,000 clones, around 95% occurring once. The material sequenced was PBMCs. Receptor source: a man aged 18 to 29 in good health and CMV-seronegative.

This chain uses TRBV27 with TRBJ2-7, with TRBD1 matching over 7 bases. The CDR3 extends over 13 amino acids. Trimming took 6 bases from V and 2 from J; bases not matched to a gene: 4. Germline CDR1 reads MNHEY; CDR2 reads SMNVEV (reference sequence). CDR3 amino acids: CASRRGLPYEQYF. In DNA form, the CDR3 reads TGTGCCAGCAGAAGGGGGCTACCCTACGAGCAGTACTTC.

This clone was observed a single time. CDR3 nucleotides: TGTGCCAGCAGTTTAGGACAGACCACCGGGGAGCTGTTTTTT. Its protein product is CASSLGQTTGELFF. V gene TRBV28 combines with J gene TRBJ2-2, with a weak D call TRBD1 (6 bases). Germline loops: CDR1 MDHEN, CDR2 SYDVKM. The CDR3 spans 14 residues. V shed 2 bases and J shed 4 bases, with 8 bases lying between them. Based on the CDR3 plus reference TRBV28 and TRBJ2-2, the full variable domain is DVKVTQSSRYLVKRTGEKVFLECVQDMDHENMFWYRQDPGLGLRLIYFSYDVKMKEKGDIPEGYSVSREKKERFSLILESASTNQTSMYLCASSLGQTTGELFFGEGSRLTVL.

As DNA, the CDR3 is TGCAGCGTTGCAACTCAATATAGCGGGAGCTCCTACAATGAGCAGTTCTTC. Its protein product is CSVATQYSGSSYNEQFF. The chain links TRBV29-1 to TRBJ2-1; 9 bases align to TRBD2. The CDR3 is 17 amino acids. CDR1 and CDR2 from the germline V gene are SQVTM and ANQGSEA. Trimming cost V 4 bases and J 0 bases; bases outside gene matches: 10.

This clone has just one count. V is TRBV10-1 and J is TRBJ2-4; 9 bases line up with TRBD1. This CDR3 has 13 residues. V was clipped by 6 bases and J by 10 bases; unmatched bases: 7. CDR1 is WNHNN, CDR2 SYGVQD, per germline (reference sequence). CDR3 amino acids: CASSRTGVPIQYF. The CDR3, as DNA: TGCGCCAGCAGCCGGACAGGGGTGCCAATTCAGTACTTC.

The chain links TRBV2 to TRBJ1-2; weak D call: TRBD1 (6 bases). Trimming shortened V by 8 bases and J by 6 bases, and 16 bases separated the two germline ends. The CDR3 covers 13 residues. Germline-derived CDR1 and CDR2 are SNHLY and FYNNEI. The CDR3 coding sequence is TGTGCCAGCGCCGAAGGGGGGGCCCATGGCTACACCTTC. Its protein product is CASAEGGAHGYTF.

This sequence joins TRBV5-8 and TRBJ1-2; D is uncertain. Germline CDR1 and CDR2: SGHTS and YDEGEE. The CDR3 is 12 residues long. Trimming left V 2 bases short and J 4 bases short, with 6 bases between. DNA of the CDR3: TGTGCCAGCAGCTTAAGCCTCTATGGCTACACCTTC. Its translation: CASSLSLYGYTF.

This clone was found once. J is TRBJ1-2 and V is TRBV7-8, with D possibly matching TRBD1 (6 bases). CDR1 is SGHVS, CDR2 FQNEAQ, per germline. V was clipped by 6 bases and J by 8 bases, with 19 bases between them. The CDR3 covers 14 residues. The CDR3 is CASSRFQGQGGYTF. In DNA form, the CDR3 reads TGTGCCAGCAGTCGCTTTCAGGGGCAAGGGGGCTACACCTTC. Full variable domain (rest looked up from reference TRBV7-8 and TRBJ1-2): GAGVSQSPRYKVAKRGQDVALRCDPISGHVSLFWYQQALGQGPEFLTYFQNEAQLDKSGLPSDRFFAERPEGSVSTLKIQRTQQEDSAVYLCASSRFQGQGGYTFGSGTRLTVV.

This clone showed up just once. This chain links TRBV19 with TRBJ2-1; D might be TRBD2 (5 bases). The CDR3 runs to 15 residues. The V end was cut by 4 bases, the J end by 4 bases, with 14 bases between. In germline, CDR1 is LNHDA, CDR2 SQIVND (reference sequence). The CDR3 protein is CASSTADGPYNEQFF. In DNA, the CDR3 is TGTGCCAGTAGTACAGCGGACGGGCCTTACAATGAGCAGTTCTTC.

The chain combines TRBV5-5 with TRBJ2-7, with a possible D match to TRBD2 (5 bases). Germline V lookup: CDR1 SGHKS, CDR2 YYEKEE (reference sequence). Trimming removed 5 bases at V and 6 bases at J, with 18 bases between. The CDR3 is 14 amino acids. The CDR3 protein is CASRPPTGYGEQYF. The DNA of the CDR3 is TGTGCCAGCAGACCGCCGACGGGGTATGGCGAGCAGTACTTC.

This chain joins TRBV4-1 and TRBJ2-1; D not resolved. Germline lookup yields CDR1 MGHRA and CDR2 YSYEKL. Trimming took off 4 bases at V and 6 bases at J, with 16 bases between the two ends. The CDR3 loop spans 15 amino acids. The CDR3: CASSPRLGSLNEQFF. The CDR3 DNA follows: TGCGCCAGCAGCCCACGTCTAGGAAGCCTCAATGAGCAGTTCTTC.

V usage is TRBV7-9 and J usage is TRBJ1-2; D may be TRBD1 (6 bases). From germline, CDR1 is SEHNR and CDR2 FQNEAQ (reference sequence). Between the trimmed V and J ends, which lost 4 bases and 8 bases, there was a span of 14 bases. This CDR3 has 13 residues. DNA for the CDR3: TGTGCCAGCAGCTCACAGGGTAATCGCGGCTACACCTTC. Translating it yields CASSSQGNRGYTF.

CDR3 sequence reads: CASSPSGSAYNEQFF. The DNA for the CDR3 is TGCGCCAGCAGCCCGAGCGGGAGTGCCTACAATGAGCAGTTCTTC. The V gene is TRBV5-1, the J gene TRBJ2-1; 8 positions match TRBD2. CDR1 is SGHRS, CDR2 YFSETQ, per germline. This CDR3 is built from 15 residues. J gave up 2 bases and V 4 bases, and 5 bases lay outside the gene matches.

The genes are TRBV9 and TRBJ2-3; TRBD2 aligns across 7 bases. V trimming: 2 bases; J trimming: 5 bases; junction bases outside the gene matches: 8. From germline, CDR1 is SGDLS and CDR2 YYNGEE. CDR3 size: 15 residues. CDR3 nucleotides: TGTGCCAGCAGCGTGACGGCGGGAGTAGGAGATACGCAGTATTTT. It codes for CASSVTAGVGDTQYF.

This sequence joins TRBV5-6 and TRBJ2-7; maybe TRBD2 (5 bases). This CDR3 is 13 amino acids long. V shed 8 bases and J shed 0 bases, with 12 bases lying between them. Per germline, CDR1 SGHDT and CDR2 YYEEEE. CDR3 region: CASQATSSYEQYF. The CDR3, as DNA: TGTGCCAGTCAGGCAACTAGCTCCTACGAGCAGTACTTC.

Details on this clone: The identical CDR3 is also encoded by other nucleotide sequences in the sample. The chain couples TRBV18 to TRBJ1-1, with 9 bases lining up with TRBD1. The CDR3 consists of 13 residues. V lost 4 bases, J lost 5 bases, and 2 bases stayed unmatched. Germline CDR1 KGHSH, CDR2 LQKENI. CDR3 nucleotide sequence: TGTGCCAGCTCACGGGACAGGGAGACTGAAGCTTTCTTT. This encodes CASSRDRETEAFF.